This paragraph covers one T cell receptor beta chain sequence. CDR3 length: 13 residues. CDR1 is DFQATT, CDR2 SNEGSKA, per germline (reference sequence). Deletions cut 0 bases from V and 7 bases from J, with 7 bases between. TCRdb itself ran the RT-PCR reads through MiXCR, one entry per CDR3 protein. Here the sample spans 500,000 to 600,000 distinct CDR3 sequences, over 9% being singletons. The data originate from a study of response to subunit inactivated influenza vaccine. The sample also formed part of further work on T cells expressing NK-cell markers. That report notes: The cDNA for TCR beta came from 5'RACE template switching with UMIs. Among eight sequenced donors, seven carried HCMV seropositivity while one was seronegative. Restriction of the sorted population to alpha-beta TCR T cells was achieved in several experiments with an anti-gamma-delta TCR antibody. Dominant NKG2C+ clonotypes were found to form roughly 1.0-7.5% of CD8+ T cells in six donors.

The sequence was obtained from a man aged 45-65 years who received an inactivated influenza vaccine. Sequencing was performed on PBMCs from blood, taken on the day of vaccination. The chain links TRBV20-1 to TRBJ1-6; no firm D call. CDR3 amino acids: CSARDFPNSPLHF. CDR3 DNA sequence: TGCAGTGCTAGAGATTTTCCAAATTCACCCCTCCACTTT.